The 26 T cell receptor beta chains below were found in one sample sequenced in a study of shared clonotypes between healthy human individuals. The repertoire was sequenced with immunoSEQ multiplex PCR; TCRdb's copy has only in-frame clones and lacks some. The sample lists about 1.5 million clones, around 97% occurring once. Sequenced material: naive CD4+ T cells sorted from blood. Specified subset: CD45RA+ positively selected. The receptors stem from a man aged 25 to 40 in good health.

The chain combines TRBV19 with TRBJ1-5; D is possibly TRBD1 (6 bases). This CDR3 has 14 amino acids. Trimming pared 4 bases from V and 6 bases from J, leaving 13 bases between. Per the germline V gene, CDR1 is LNHDA and CDR2 is SQIVND (reference sequence). The CDR3: CASSNSGGGQPQHF. CDR3 DNA: TGTGCCAGTAGTAACAGTGGAGGGGGTCAGCCCCAGCATTTT.

V and J are TRBV10-3 and TRBJ2-7, with D possibly TRBD2 on 6 matching bases. This CDR3 has 16 residues. V dropped 4 bases and J dropped 0 bases, with 16 bases sitting between them. Germline CDR1 ENHRY, CDR2 SYGVKD. CDR3 protein: CAISGILAGSSYEQYF. CDR3 DNA: TGTGCCATCAGTGGCATCCTTGCGGGGAGCTCCTACGAGCAGTACTTC.

J is TRBJ2-2 and V is TRBV6-1; D possibly corresponds to TRBD2 (6 bases). Trimming cost V 6 bases and J 6 bases, with 11 bases left between them. Germline V CDR1 and CDR2: MNHNS, SASEGT. This CDR3 is 13 amino acids long. The CDR3 sequence: CASRSTGAGELFF. The CDR3 DNA follows: TGTGCCAGCAGAAGCACGGGGGCCGGGGAGCTGTTTTTT.

This sequence joins TRBV28 and TRBJ1-5; TRBD1 agrees at 9 bases. The CDR3 has 15 amino acids. Germline assignment: CDR1 MDHEN and CDR2 SYDVKM. Germline trimming cut 5 bases from V and 4 bases from J; bases unmatched to any gene: 6. CDR3 residues: CASSVSGTGNQPQHF. The DNA of the CDR3 is TGTGCCAGCAGTGTATCCGGGACAGGGAATCAGCCCCAGCATTTT.

The chain combines TRBV28 with TRBJ1-2; D is ambiguous. The CDR3 length is 13 residues. Trimming stripped 6 bases from V and 2 bases from J, with 10 bases between. Germline-derived CDR1 and CDR2 are MDHEN and SYDVKM. The CDR3 reads CASRSASNYGYTF. CDR3 sequence (DNA): TGTGCCAGCAGGTCGGCGTCCAACTATGGCTACACCTTC.

V gene TRBV5-1 combines with J gene TRBJ2-7; D not certain. The germline V gene encodes CDR1 SGHRS and CDR2 YFSETQ. The CDR3 consists of 14 residues. V shed 0 bases and J shed 8 bases, with 15 bases lying between them. CDR3 residues: CASSLGRLGEQQYF. The CDR3, as DNA: TGCGCCAGCAGCTTGGGGCGACTCGGAGAACAGCAGTACTTC. Supplemented by reference TRBV5-1 and TRBJ2-7, the full variable domain reads KAGVTQTPRYLIKTRGQQVTLSCSPISGHRSVSWYQQTPGQGLQFLFEYFSETQRNKGNFPGRFSGRQFSNSRSEMNVSTLELGDSALYLCASSLGRLGEQQYFGPGTRLTVT.

The V call is TRBV7-2, the J call TRBJ2-5, with D tentatively TRBD1 (5 bases). Trimming left V 3 bases short and J 4 bases short, with 12 bases between. Germline CDR1 SGHTA, CDR2 FQGNSA. CDR3 size: 14 residues. CDR3 loop: CASSFDRNPETQYF. In nucleotides, the CDR3 is TGTGCCAGCAGCTTTGACAGAAACCCAGAGACCCAGTACTTC.

The rearrangement joins TRBV4-2 to TRBJ2-7, with 9 bases identical to TRBD1. Per the germline V gene, CDR1 is LGHNA and CDR2 is YNFKEQ. The CDR3 sequence is 16 residues long. Unmatched junction bases numbered 9, after V lost 3 bases and J lost 3 bases. The CDR3 DNA sequence: TGTGCCAGCAGCCATGCCGGGACAGGGATTTACTACGAGCAGTACTTC. It specifies CASSHAGTGIYYEQYF.

J is TRBJ2-7 and V is TRBV5-1; D assignment may be TRBD1 or TRBD2 (5 bases each). CDR1 and CDR2 (germline): SGHRS, YFSETQ. With 5 bases removed from V and 3 bases from J, the gap between germline ends came to 12 bases. CDR3 length: 13 residues. The CDR3 DNA reads as TGCGCCAGCAGAAAGGGTGGGGGCTACGAGCAGTACTTC. Its translation is CASRKGGGYEQYF.

A single count supports this clone. The chain is built from TRBV18 and TRBJ1-5, with no clear D. CDR3 length: 15 residues. Germline V CDR1 and CDR2: KGHSH, LQKENI. V lost 3 bases and J lost 0, with 9 bases in between. CDR3 residues: CASSPVADSNQPQHF. Written as DNA, the CDR3 is TGTGCCAGCTCACCTGTCGCAGATAGCAATCAGCCCCAGCATTTT.

This chain connects TRBV11-2 to TRBJ2-3; TRBD1 matches at 7 bases. CDR3 length: 15 residues. Germline values: CDR1 SGHAT, CDR2 FQNNGV. The V segment lost 3 bases and the J segment 3 bases; nucleotides outside the gene matches: 6. This chain's CDR3 is CASSFRQGQTDTQYF. As DNA, the CDR3 is TGTGCCAGCAGCTTCCGACAGGGACAGACAGATACGCAGTATTTT.

The rearrangement links TRBV5-1 to TRBJ1-5; a weak D match, TRBD1 (6 bases). The CDR3 totals 17 residues. The germline V and J ends were trimmed by 4 bases and 0 bases, with 17 bases remaining between them. Germline V gives CDR1 SGHRS, CDR2 YFSETQ. This CDR3 is CASSLYGGSYSNQPQHF. CDR3 coding DNA: TGCGCCAGCAGCCTGTATGGGGGCTCCTATAGCAATCAGCCCCAGCATTTT.

As to this clone: Other DNA sequences in the sample encode the same CDR3. The chain combines TRBV2 with TRBJ2-3; no clear D. Germline CDR1 SNHLY, CDR2 FYNNEI. Trimming shortened V by 5 bases and J by 3 bases, and 6 bases separated the two germline ends. The CDR3 length is 12 residues. The CDR3 protein is CASSPRTDTQYF. The CDR3 DNA follows: TGTGCCAGCAGTCCCCGGACAGATACGCAGTATTTT.

This chain joins TRBV5-4 and TRBJ2-1; 9 positions agree with TRBD2. Trimming took 0 bases from V and 8 from J; bases not matched to a gene: 6. Germline CDR1 reads SGHNT; CDR2 reads YYREEE (reference sequence). CDR3 length equals 15 residues. In DNA, the CDR3 is TGTGCCAGCAGCTTGGGCGGGAGGGCGGTAGATGAGCAGTTCTTC. Amino acids: CASSLGGRAVDEQFF. Filled out from reference TRBV5-4 and TRBJ2-1, the complete variable domain reads ETGVTQSPTHLIKTRGQQVTLRCSSQSGHNTVSWYQQALGQGPQFIFQYYREEENGRGNFPPRFSGLQFPNYSSELNVNALELDDSALYLCASSLGGRAVDEQFFGPGTRLTVL.

The CDR3 region has the DNA TGTGCCAGCAGTTACTCGATAGCTCAGCCCCAGCATTTT. Translation: CASSYSIAQPQHF. The V and J genes are TRBV6-5 and TRBJ1-5; D uncertain. The CDR3 is 13 amino acids. The V end lost 0 bases, the J end lost 6 bases, and 6 bases lay between the germline ends. Germline values: CDR1 MNHEY, CDR2 SVGAGI.

This chain uses TRBV2 with TRBJ2-5; D unclear. The germline V gene encodes CDR1 SNHLY and CDR2 FYNNEI. The CDR3 is made up of 13 amino acids. Trimming stripped 5 bases from V and 2 bases from J, with 9 bases between. In nucleotides, the CDR3 is TGTGCCAGCAGTCTTGAGGAACAAGAGACCCAGTACTTC. This translates into CASSLEEQETQYF.

This rearrangement joins TRBV19 to TRBJ1-4; maybe TRBD1 (5 bases). Germline values: CDR1 LNHDA, CDR2 SQIVND (reference sequence). Trimming pared 2 bases from V and 7 bases from J, leaving 14 bases between. The CDR3 totals 15 residues. The CDR3 coding sequence is TGTGCCAGTAGTATATTCGGAGGGGCTGGTGAAAAACTGTTTTTT. Its translation: CASSIFGGAGEKLFF.

The gene calls are TRBV27 and TRBJ2-7, with unresolved D. The CDR3 sequence is 13 residues long. Germline CDR1 is MNHEY and CDR2 is SMNVEV (reference sequence). Trimming left V 1 base short and J 0 bases short, with 4 bases between. CDR3 sequence: CASSLWDSYEQYF. The DNA of the CDR3 is TGTGCCAGCAGTTTATGGGACTCCTACGAGCAGTACTTC.

This clone appeared a single time. V and J are TRBV27 and TRBJ2-5; a weak D match, TRBD2 (6 bases). The CDR3 is made up of 13 amino acids. V was cut by 3 bases and J by 9 bases, with 14 bases left in between. Germline V CDR1 and CDR2: MNHEY, SMNVEV (reference sequence). The DNA for the CDR3 is TGTGCCAGCAGTTTCCGACCGCCGGGGGCCCAGTACTTC. This encodes CASSFRPPGAQYF.

The chain couples TRBV6-5 to TRBJ1-2; D might be TRBD1 (5 bases). The V end lost 7 bases, the J end lost 9 bases, and 24 bases lay between the germline ends. This CDR3 is built from 15 residues. The V gene's germline CDR1 is MNHEY and CDR2 SVGAGI. CDR3 in amino acids: CASNRGADPILSYTF. CDR3 nucleotide sequence: TGTGCCAGCAACAGAGGGGCAGACCCTATTCTAAGCTACACCTTC.

This clone was picked up a small number of times. Within the sample, other DNA sequences also encode this same CDR3. The J gene is TRBJ2-5, the V gene TRBV10-1; D unclear. Trimming left V 3 bases short and J 0 bases short, with 5 bases between. Germline loops: CDR1 WNHNN, CDR2 SYGVQD (reference sequence). This CDR3 region has 13 residues. CDR3 in DNA: TGCGCCAGCAGTGAAAGGTACCAAGAGACCCAGTACTTC. Protein sequence: CASSERYQETQYF.

The chain links TRBV28 to TRBJ1-5; no definite D call. Germline CDR1 is MDHEN and CDR2 is SYDVKM. The CDR3 covers 15 residues. With 6 bases removed from V and 0 bases from J, the gap between germline ends came to 12 bases. CDR3 bases: TGTGCCAGCAGGAAACTGGGAGTTAGCAATCAGCCCCAGCATTTT. Translated: CASRKLGVSNQPQHF.

The chain is built from TRBV25-1 and TRBJ1-4; no reliable D call. V gave up 11 bases and J gave up 1 base, with 14 bases separating them. The CDR3 extends over 14 amino acids. Germline assignment: CDR1 MGHDK and CDR2 SYGVNS. The CDR3 DNA reads as TGTGCCTGCTCGTCCCCTGGAACTAATGAAAAACTGTTTTTT. Its translation is CACSSPGTNEKLFF. Variable domain in full (rest from reference TRBV25-1 and TRBJ1-4): EADIYQTPRYLVIGTGKKITLECSQTMGHDKMYWYQQDPGMELHLIHYSYGVNSTEKGDLSSESTVSRIRTEHFPLTLESARPSHTSQYLCACSSPGTNEKLFFGSGTQLSVL.

This clone came up once. This chain joins TRBV18 and TRBJ1-3, with 7 bases fitting TRBD1. The length of the CDR3 is 15 residues. Germline V CDR1 and CDR2: KGHSH, LQKENI. V lost 4 bases and J lost 3; bases outside the gene matches: 6. The CDR3 loop reads CASSQRQGIGNTIYF. For the CDR3, the DNA is TGTGCCAGCTCACAACGACAGGGAATTGGAAACACCATATATTTT.

This rearrangement joins TRBV6-1 to TRBJ2-3, with TRBD2 matching 7 bases. The V and J ends lost 4 bases and 5 bases, in that order; junction bases with no gene match: 3. This CDR3 has 13 amino acids. Per germline, CDR1 MNHNS and CDR2 SASEGT. CDR3 sequence reads: CASSGIAGDTQYF. The CDR3 DNA reads as TGTGCCAGCAGTGGAATAGCGGGAGATACGCAGTATTTT.

The chain employs TRBV7-2 and TRBJ2-7, with a tentative D call TRBD1 (6 bases). This CDR3 comprises 14 residues. Per the germline V gene, CDR1 is SGHTA and CDR2 is FQGNSA. V lost 5 bases and J lost 2, with 13 bases in between. CDR3 protein: CASSTYRDTYEQYF. Written as DNA, the CDR3 is TGTGCCAGCAGCACTTACCGGGACACCTACGAGCAGTACTTC.